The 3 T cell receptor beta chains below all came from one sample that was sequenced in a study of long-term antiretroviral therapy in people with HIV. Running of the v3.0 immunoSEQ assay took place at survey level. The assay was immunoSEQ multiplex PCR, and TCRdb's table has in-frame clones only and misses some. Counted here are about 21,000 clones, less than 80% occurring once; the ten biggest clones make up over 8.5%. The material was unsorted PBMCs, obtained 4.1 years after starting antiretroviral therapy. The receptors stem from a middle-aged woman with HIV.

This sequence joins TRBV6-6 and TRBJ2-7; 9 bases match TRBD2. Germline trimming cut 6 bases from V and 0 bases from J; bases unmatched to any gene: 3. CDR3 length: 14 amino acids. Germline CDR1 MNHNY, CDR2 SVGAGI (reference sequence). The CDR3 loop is CASRLSGSSYEQYF. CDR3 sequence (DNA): TGTGCCAGCAGACTTAGCGGGAGCTCCTACGAGCAGTACTTC.

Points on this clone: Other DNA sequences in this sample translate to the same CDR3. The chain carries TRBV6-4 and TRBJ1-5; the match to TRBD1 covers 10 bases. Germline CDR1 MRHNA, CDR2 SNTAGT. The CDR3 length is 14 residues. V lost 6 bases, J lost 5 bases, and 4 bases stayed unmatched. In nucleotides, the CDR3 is TGTGCCAGCAGCCTAGACAGGGGGCATCAGCCCCAGCATTTT. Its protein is CASSLDRGHQPQHF.

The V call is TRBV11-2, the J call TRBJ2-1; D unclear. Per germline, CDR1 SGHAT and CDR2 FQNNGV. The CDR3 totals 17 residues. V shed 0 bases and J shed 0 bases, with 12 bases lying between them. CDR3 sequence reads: CASSLDTPPSSYNEQFF. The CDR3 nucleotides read TGTGCCAGCAGCTTAGACACCCCCCCCAGCTCCTACAATGAGCAGTTCTTC.